This TCR beta chain comes out of a study of cytomegalovirus exposure and HLA in healthy donors. Study conclusions and caveats: Immune exposure data for these donors was limited to CMV serostatus. Later analysis identified around 15,000 TCR beta sequences associated with HLA alleles, using a false discovery rate threshold of 0.05.

Concerning this clone itself: Its antigen is not identified.

The CDR3 sequence is 14 residues long. V lost 1 base to trimming and J lost 7 bases, with 13 bases between them. Germline V lookup: CDR1 SGHAT, CDR2 FQNNGV. The PCR contained 60 Vbeta and 13 Jbeta primers. Profiled with immunoSEQ multiplex PCR; TCRdb holds only in-frame clones, not every one. The table lists about 190,000 clones, around 84% of them singletons. This TCR was recovered from a woman younger than 30 in good health and CMV-seronegative. The J gene is TRBJ1-2, the V gene TRBV11-2; D may be TRBD1 (6 bases). Source material: PBMCs. The CDR3 loop is CASSLAGGRSGYTF. DNA for the CDR3: TGTGCCAGCAGCTTAGCGGGGGGGCGGAGTGGCTACACCTTC. The full variable domain, in which reference TRBV11-2 and TRBJ1-2 provide the parts outside the CDR3, is EAGVAQSPRYKIIEKRQSVAFWCNPISGHATLYWYQQILGQGPKLLIQFQNNGVVDDSQLPKDRFSAERLKGVDSTLKIQPAKLEDSAVYLCASSLAGGRSGYTFGSGTRLTVV.